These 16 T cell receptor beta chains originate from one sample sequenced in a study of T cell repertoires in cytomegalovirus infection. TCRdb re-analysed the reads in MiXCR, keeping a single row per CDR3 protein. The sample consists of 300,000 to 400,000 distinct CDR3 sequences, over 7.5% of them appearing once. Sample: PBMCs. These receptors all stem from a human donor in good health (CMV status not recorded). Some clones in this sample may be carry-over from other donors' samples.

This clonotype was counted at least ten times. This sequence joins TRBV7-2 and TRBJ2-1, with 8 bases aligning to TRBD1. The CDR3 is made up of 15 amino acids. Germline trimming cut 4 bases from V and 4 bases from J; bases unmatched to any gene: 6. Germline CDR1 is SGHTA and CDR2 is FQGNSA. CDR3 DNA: TGTGCCAGCAGCTCTCCAGGGGGCGGTTACAATGAGCAGTTCTTC. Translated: CASSSPGGGYNEQFF.

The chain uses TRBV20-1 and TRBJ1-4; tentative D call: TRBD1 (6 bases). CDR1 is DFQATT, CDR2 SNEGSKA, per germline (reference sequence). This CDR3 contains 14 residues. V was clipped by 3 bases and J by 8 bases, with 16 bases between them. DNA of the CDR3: TGCAGTGCTAGGTTGGCAGGGGTTAAAGAAAAACTGTTTTTT. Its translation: CSARLAGVKEKLFF.

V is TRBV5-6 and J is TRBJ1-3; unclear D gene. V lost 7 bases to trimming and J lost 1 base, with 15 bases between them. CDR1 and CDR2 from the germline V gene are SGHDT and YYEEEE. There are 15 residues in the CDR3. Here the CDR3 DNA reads TGTGCCAGCGGGTTAGGTTGGACTTCTGGAAACACCATATATTTT. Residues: CASGLGWTSGNTIYF. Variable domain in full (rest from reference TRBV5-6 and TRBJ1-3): DAGVTQSPTHLIKTRGQQVTLRCSPKSGHDTVSWYQQALGQGPQFIFQYYEEEERQRGNFPDRFSGHQFPNYSSELNVNALLLGDSALYLCASGLGWTSGNTIYFGEGSWLTVV.

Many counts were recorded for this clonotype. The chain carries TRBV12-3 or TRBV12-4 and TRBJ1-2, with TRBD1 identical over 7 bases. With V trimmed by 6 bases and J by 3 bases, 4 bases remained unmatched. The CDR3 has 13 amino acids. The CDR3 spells CASRKDRDYGYTF. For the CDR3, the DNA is TGTGCCAGCAGGAAAGACAGGGACTATGGCTACACCTTC.

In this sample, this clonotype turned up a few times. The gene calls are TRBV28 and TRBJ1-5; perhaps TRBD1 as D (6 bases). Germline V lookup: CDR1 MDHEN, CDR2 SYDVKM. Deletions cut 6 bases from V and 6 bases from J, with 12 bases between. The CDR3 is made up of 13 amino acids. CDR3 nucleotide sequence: TGTGCCAGCAGCCCCACAGGGATTCAGCCCCAGCATTTT. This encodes CASSPTGIQPQHF. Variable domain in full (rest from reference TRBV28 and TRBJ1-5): DVKVTQSSRYLVKRTGEKVFLECVQDMDHENMFWYRQDPGLGLRLIYFSYDVKMKEKGDIPEGYSVSREKKERFSLILESASTNQTSMYLCASSPTGIQPQHFGDGTRLSIL.

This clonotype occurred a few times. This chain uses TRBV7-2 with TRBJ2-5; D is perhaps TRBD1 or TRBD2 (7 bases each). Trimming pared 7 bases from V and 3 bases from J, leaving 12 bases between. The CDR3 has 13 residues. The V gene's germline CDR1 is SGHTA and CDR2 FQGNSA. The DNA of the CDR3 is TGTGCCAGCAACCCAGGGGGGGAAGAGACCCAGTACTTC. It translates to CASNPGGEETQYF. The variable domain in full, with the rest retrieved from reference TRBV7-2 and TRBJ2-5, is GAGVSQSPSNKVTEKGKDVELRCDPISGHTALYWYRQSLGQGLEFLIYFQGNSAPDKSGLPSDRFSAERTGGSVSTLTIQRTQQEDSAVYLCASNPGGEETQYFGPGTRLLVL.

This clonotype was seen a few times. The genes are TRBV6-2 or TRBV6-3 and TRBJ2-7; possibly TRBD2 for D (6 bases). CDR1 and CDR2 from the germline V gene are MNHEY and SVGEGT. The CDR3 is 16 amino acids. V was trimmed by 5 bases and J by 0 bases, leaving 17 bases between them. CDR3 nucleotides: TGTGCCAGCAGTGCTACCGGCGGGATGAGCTCCTACGAGCAGTACTTC. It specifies CASSATGGMSSYEQYF.

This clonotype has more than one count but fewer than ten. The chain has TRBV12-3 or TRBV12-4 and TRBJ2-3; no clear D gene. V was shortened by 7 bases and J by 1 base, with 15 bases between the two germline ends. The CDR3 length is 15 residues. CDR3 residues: CASTSEGRRTDTQYF. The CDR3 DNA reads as TGTGCCAGCACCTCGGAAGGACGACGCACAGATACGCAGTATTTT.

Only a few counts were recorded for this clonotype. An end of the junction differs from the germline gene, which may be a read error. In DNA, the CDR3 is TGTGCCAGCAGCTTCACTCAGGGATCCCCTTATTCCTACGAGCAGTACTTC. Translated, it gives CASSFTQGSPYSYEQYF. V gene TRBV5-3 combines with J gene TRBJ2-7; D is possibly TRBD1 (5 bases). TRBV5-3 is treated as an ORF (open reading frame) with a function not yet certain. The CDR3 length is 17 residues.

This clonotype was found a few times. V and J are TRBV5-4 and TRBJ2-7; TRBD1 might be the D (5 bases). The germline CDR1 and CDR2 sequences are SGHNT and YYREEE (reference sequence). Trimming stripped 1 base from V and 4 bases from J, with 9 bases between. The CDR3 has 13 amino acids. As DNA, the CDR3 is TGTGCCAGCAGCTTGAAAGGGGAATACGAGCAGTACTTC. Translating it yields CASSLKGEYEQYF.

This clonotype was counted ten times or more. CDR3 DNA: TGTGCCAGCAAGTCAGCCTTTAGCAATCAGCCCCAGCATTTT. Its protein is CASKSAFSNQPQHF. The gene calls are TRBV7-2 and TRBJ1-5; D call uncertain. This CDR3 comprises 14 residues. CDR1 and CDR2 (germline): SGHTA, FQGNSA. V lost 7 bases and J lost 0, with 10 bases in between.

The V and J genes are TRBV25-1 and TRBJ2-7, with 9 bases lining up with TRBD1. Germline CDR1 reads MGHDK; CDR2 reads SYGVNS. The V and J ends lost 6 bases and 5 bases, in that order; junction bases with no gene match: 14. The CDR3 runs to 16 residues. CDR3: CASSHRGQGGIHEQYF. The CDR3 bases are TGTGCCAGCAGCCACCGGGGACAGGGAGGTATCCACGAGCAGTACTTC.

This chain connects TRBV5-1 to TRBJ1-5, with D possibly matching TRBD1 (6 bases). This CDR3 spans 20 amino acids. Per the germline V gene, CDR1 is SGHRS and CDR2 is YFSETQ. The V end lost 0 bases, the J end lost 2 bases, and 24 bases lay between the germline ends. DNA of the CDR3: TGCGCCAGCAGCTTGGGGGGTCGGACAGAAACCCCAAAAGGCAATCAGCCCCAGCATTTT. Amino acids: CASSLGGRTETPKGNQPQHF.

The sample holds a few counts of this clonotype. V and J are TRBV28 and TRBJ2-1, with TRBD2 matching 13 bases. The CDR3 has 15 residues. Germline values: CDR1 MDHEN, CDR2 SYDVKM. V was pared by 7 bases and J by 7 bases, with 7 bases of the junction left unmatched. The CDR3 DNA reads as TGTGCCAGCACCGATGGACTAGCGGGGGAAAATGAGCAGTTCTTC. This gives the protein CASTDGLAGENEQFF.

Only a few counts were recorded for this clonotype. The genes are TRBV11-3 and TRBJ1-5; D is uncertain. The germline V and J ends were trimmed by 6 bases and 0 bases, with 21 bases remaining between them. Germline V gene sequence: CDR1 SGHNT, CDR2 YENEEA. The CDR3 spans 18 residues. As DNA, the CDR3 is TGTGCCAGCAGACGTCGATGGACCCTCTTGTATAGCAATCAGCCCCAGCATTTT. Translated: CASRRRWTLLYSNQPQHF. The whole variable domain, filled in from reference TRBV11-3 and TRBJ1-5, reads EAGVVQSPRYKIIEKKQPVAFWCNPISGHNTLYWYLQNLGQGPELLIRYENEEAVDDSQLPKDRFSAERLKGVDSTLKIQPAELGDSAVYLCASRRRWTLLYSNQPQHFGDGTRLSIL.

The CDR3 region has the DNA TGTGCCAGCAGTTACGGCGCTAGCGGGGGCCATAGCTCCTACAATGAGCAGTTCTTC. It codes for CASSYGASGGHSSYNEQFF. The chain combines TRBV6-5 with TRBJ2-1; TRBD2 matches at 10 bases. CDR1 is MNHEY, CDR2 SVGAGI, per germline. This CDR3 is 19 amino acids long. Losses at the gene ends were 2 bases for V and 0 bases for J; bases not matched to a gene: 10.